These 8 T cell receptor beta chains were sequenced from one sample in a study of T cell repertoires in cytomegalovirus infection (dated by TCRdb to between 2018 and 2021). Which antigens these TCRs recognize remains unknown. This specimen's treatment or condition label, interpreted: in vitro stimulation with specific CMV peptide epitopes to enrich CMV-specific T cells. Sequencing was performed on an Illumina HiSeq 1500. Starting from the raw public reads, TCRdb applied fastp trimming at Q25, assembled clones with MiXCR and retained in-frame beta chains. Duplicate CDR3 protein sequences are folded into a single record with the most common DNA and genes. The sample yields about 920,000 distinct CDR3 sequences; around 32% were counted once. Clones ranked in the top ten supply 13% of the sample. The sequencing used cultured CD8+ T cells from PBMCs, collected from culture after CMV antigen stimulation. These receptor sequences come from a human donor in good health (CMV status not recorded). Some clones in this sample may be carry-over from other donors' samples.

V gene TRBV28 combines with J gene TRBJ2-3; TRBD2 agrees at 8 bases. J lost 1 base, V lost 1 base, and 7 bases had no gene match. This CDR3 region has 17 residues. The V gene's germline CDR1 is MDHEN and CDR2 SYDVKM. The CDR3 here is CASSLLTRGGRTDTQYF. The CDR3 DNA reads TGTGCCAGCAGTTTATTAACCCGGGGGGGCCGCACAGATACGCAGTATTTT.

The chain is built from TRBV10-3 and TRBJ1-4; D remains unclear. CDR1 is ENHRY, CDR2 SYGVKD, per germline. This CDR3 is 15 amino acids long. V lost 0 bases and J 2 bases, leaving 7 bases between the germline ends. In DNA, the CDR3 is TGTGCCATCAGTGAGTCGGGGTCGACTAATGAAAAACTGTTTTTT. Encoded protein: CAISESGSTNEKLFF.

This clonotype was counted many times. This chain uses TRBV6-5 with TRBJ2-6, with D tentatively TRBD1 (6 bases). The CDR3 covers 15 residues. Trimming shortened V by 0 bases and J by 13 bases, and 16 bases separated the two germline ends. Germline V gene data show CDR1 as MNHEY and CDR2 as SVGAGI. CDR3 protein: CASSYSGDTGGVLTF. The CDR3 bases are TGTGCCAGCAGTTACTCAGGGGACACCGGTGGAGTCCTGACTTTC.

This chain links TRBV6-2 or TRBV6-3 with TRBJ2-1; D possibly corresponds to TRBD2 (6 bases). The CDR3 spans 15 residues. CDR1 and CDR2 (germline): MNHEY, SVGEGT. The V and J ends lost 2 bases and 8 bases respectively, with 16 bases between them. CDR3 DNA: TGTGCCAGCAGTTACCTTAAGAGGGAGGAGGATGAGCAGTTCTTC. It is translated as CASSYLKREEDEQFF.

V is TRBV5-4 and J is TRBJ1-2; the D is unclear. This CDR3 has 15 amino acids. The V end was cut by 4 bases, the J end by 0 bases, with 13 bases between. Germline assignment: CDR1 SGHNT and CDR2 YYREEE (reference sequence). The CDR3 loop is CASSPDTGPNYGYTF. Here the CDR3 DNA reads TGTGCCAGCAGCCCTGACACTGGTCCTAACTATGGCTACACCTTC. The full variable domain, its missing parts supplied by reference TRBV5-4 and TRBJ1-2, is ETGVTQSPTHLIKTRGQQVTLRCSSQSGHNTVSWYQQALGQGPQFIFQYYREEENGRGNFPPRFSGLQFPNYSSELNVNALELDDSALYLCASSPDTGPNYGYTFGSGTRLTVV.

The chain carries TRBV7-9 and TRBJ2-2, with D perhaps matching TRBD1 (6 bases). CDR3 length: 15 amino acids. Germline V gene data show CDR1 as SEHNR and CDR2 as FQNEAQ (reference sequence). Trimming stripped 0 bases from V and 7 bases from J, with 12 bases between. The CDR3: CASSLATGIRGELFF. The CDR3 DNA is TGTGCCAGCAGCTTAGCAACAGGGATTCGCGGGGAGCTGTTTTTT.

This clonotype has more than one count but fewer than ten. The chain links TRBV29-1 to TRBJ2-3; D may be TRBD1 (6 bases). Trimming left V 0 bases short and J 6 bases short, with 19 bases between. Germline values: CDR1 SQVTM, CDR2 ANQGSEA. CDR3 length: 16 amino acids. CDR3 coding DNA: TGCAGCGTTGAAGATCTTTTCCCAGGGGAATATGATACGCAGTATTTT. Protein: CSVEDLFPGEYDTQYF.

This chain joins TRBV27 and TRBJ1-1, with no clear D. The CDR3 is made up of 13 amino acids. V lost 2 bases and J lost 3, with 7 bases in between. Germline V CDR1 and CDR2: MNHEY, SMNVEV (reference sequence). CDR3 DNA sequence: TGTGCCAGCAGTTTAATGGTGTACACTGAAGCTTTCTTT. The encoded protein is CASSLMVYTEAFF.